What follows are 19 T cell receptor beta chains derived from one specimen sequenced in a study of blood T cell repertoires in COVID-19. Using immunoSEQ multiplex PCR, the repertoire was profiled, and TCRdb retains in-frame clones only, with some absent. Of about 43,000 clones listed, approximately 80% are singletons. The sample comprised peripheral blood. Every receptor here comes from a woman aged 60-70 years with acute or convalescent COVID-19.

This clone was observed a single time. The chain carries TRBV6-5 and TRBJ2-1; TRBD2 agrees at 11 bases. The CDR3 is made up of 14 amino acids. Germline values: CDR1 MNHEY, CDR2 SVGAGI. J lost 7 bases, V lost 9 bases, and 8 bases had no gene match. CDR3 sequence (DNA): TGTGCCAGTTCAACTAGCGGGGGTAGGAATGAGCAGTTCTTC. Translating gives CASSTSGGRNEQFF.

The table lists this clone with a count of one. V is TRBV19 and J is TRBJ2-6; 7 nucleotides line up with TRBD1. The CDR3 runs 14 residues. Germline V lookup: CDR1 LNHDA, CDR2 SQIVND (reference sequence). V was clipped by 4 bases and J by 3 bases; unmatched bases: 0. The chain's CDR3 is CASSTGGGANVLTF. The CDR3, as DNA: TGTGCCAGTAGTACAGGGGGTGGGGCCAACGTCCTGACTTTC.

The genes are TRBV29-1 and TRBJ1-2; 7 bases match TRBD1. This CDR3 has 13 amino acids. The germline gives CDR1 SQVTM, CDR2 ANQGSEA. The junction had 10 bases not matched to a gene; V was cut back by 4 bases and J by 8 bases. DNA for the CDR3: TGCAGCGTTGCGACAGGGAGGTTCGGAGGCTACACCTTC. Amino acid sequence: CSVATGRFGGYTF.

The chain combines TRBV7-2 with TRBJ1-5; D is unclear. Germline CDR1 reads SGHTA; CDR2 reads FQGNSA. CDR3 size: 13 residues. The V gene lost 0 bases and the J gene lost 7 bases, with 7 bases spanning the gap. CDR3 sequence (DNA): TGTGCCAGCAGCTTAGCGCGCGGACAGCCCCAGCATTTT. Amino acids: CASSLARGQPQHF. The entire variable domain, with the rest obtained from reference TRBV7-2 and TRBJ1-5, is as follows: GAGVSQSPSNKVTEKGKDVELRCDPISGHTALYWYRQSLGQGLEFLIYFQGNSAPDKSGLPSDRFSAERTGGSVSTLTIQRTQQEDSAVYLCASSLARGQPQHFGDGTRLSIL.

The chain combines TRBV11-2 with TRBJ2-1; TRBD1 matches at 7 bases. Germline CDR1 and CDR2: SGHAT and FQNNGV. V shed 5 bases, J shed 4 bases, and the junction held 5 bases outside the gene matches. This CDR3 has 14 amino acids. The CDR3 nucleotides are TGTGCCAGCAGCGACCGGGACAGTTACAATGAGCAGTTCTTC. Its translation is CASSDRDSYNEQFF.

The rearrangement uses TRBV6-1 and TRBJ2-7; 10 bases fit TRBD1. Germline V lookup: CDR1 MNHNS, CDR2 SASEGT. V gave up 2 bases and J gave up 0 bases; unmatched junction bases: 16. This CDR3 comprises 20 residues. The CDR3 DNA is TGTGCCAGCAGTGAAAGAGTAATCAGACAGGGGGCTATATTCTCCTACGAGCAGTACTTC. Protein product: CASSERVIRQGAIFSYEQYF.

The chain couples TRBV3-1 (or the pseudogene TRBV3-2) to TRBJ1-2; D call uncertain. The CDR3 contains 14 residues. V was cut by 1 base and J by 3 bases, with 9 bases left in between. In germline, CDR1 is LGHDT, CDR2 YNNKEL (reference sequence). The CDR3, as DNA: TGTGCCAGCAGCCAAGTGGGCATAGACTATGGCTACACCTTC. Translated, it gives CASSQVGIDYGYTF.

The CDR3 region is CASSQSRYRQPQHF. DNA of the CDR3: TGCGCCAGCAGTCAATCTCGGTATCGTCAGCCCCAGCATTTT. The rearrangement uses TRBV23-1 and TRBJ1-5; no reliable D call. TRBV23-1 is annotated as an ORF whose role is uncertain. V lost 0 bases, J lost 6 bases, and 9 bases lay in between. This CDR3 comprises 14 residues.

This clone was recorded only once. The V and J genes are TRBV6-5 and TRBJ1-5, with 7 bases identical to TRBD1. V lost 2 bases and J lost 5; bases outside the gene matches: 3. From germline, CDR1 is MNHEY and CDR2 SVGAGI. CDR3 length: 14 amino acids. In nucleotides, the CDR3 is TGTGCCAGCAGTTACAGGGGGCCGGATCAGCCCCAGCATTTT. Translated: CASSYRGPDQPQHF.

The chain carries TRBV4-2 and TRBJ2-1; 8 bases line up with TRBD2. The ends lost 5 bases at V and 8 bases at J; junction bases unmatched: 14. Germline V gene lookup returns CDR1 LGHNA and CDR2 YNFKEQ. This CDR3 has 16 residues. The CDR3 coding sequence is TGTGCCAGCAGCGGTTCCCGGGGGGGCCTCTATCATGAGCAGTTCTTC. As protein: CASSGSRGGLYHEQFF.

The V and J genes are TRBV6-6 and TRBJ1-2; TRBD1 matches at 7 bases. The V segment lost 2 bases and the J segment 3 bases; nucleotides outside the gene matches: 6. This CDR3 spans 15 amino acids. Germline values: CDR1 MNHNY, CDR2 SVGAGI (reference sequence). CDR3 nucleotides: TGTGCCAGCAGTTACAGTGGGACAGAGTACTATGGCTACACCTTC. Its translation is CASSYSGTEYYGYTF.

The chain employs TRBV24-1 and TRBJ2-5; 11 positions match TRBD2. V dropped 4 bases and J dropped 4; count of bases not matched to a gene: 7. The CDR3 loop spans 16 amino acids. From germline, CDR1 is KGHDR and CDR2 SFDVKD. CDR3 coding DNA: TGTGCCACCAGTGAACTTACTAGCGGGGGTCGAGAGACCCAGTACTTC. This encodes CATSELTSGGRETQYF.

In this sample, this clone turned up once. The V gene is TRBV11-3, the J gene TRBJ2-7, with TRBD1 matching over 7 bases. Germline CDR1 is SGHNT and CDR2 is YENEEA. There are 13 residues in the CDR3. J lost 0 bases, V lost 5 bases, and 1 base had no gene match. The chain's CDR3 is CASSRDSSYEQYF. The CDR3 nucleotides are TGTGCCAGCAGCCGGGACAGCTCCTACGAGCAGTACTTC.

The CDR3 DNA reads TGTGCCAGCAGCCTCATCCCTACTGGACAGGGGACCTATGGCTACACCTTC. Translation: CASSLIPTGQGTYGYTF. V and J are TRBV7-9 and TRBJ1-2; 9 nucleotides agree with TRBD1. J gave up 4 bases and V 5 bases, and 14 bases lay outside the gene matches. CDR3 length: 17 amino acids. Germline assignment: CDR1 SEHNR and CDR2 FQNEAQ (reference sequence). The full variable domain, rest sourced from reference TRBV7-9 and TRBJ1-2, is DTGVSQNPRHKITKRGQNVTFRCDPISEHNRLYWYRQTLGQGPEFLTYFQNEAQLEKSRLLSDRFSAERPKGSFSTLEIQRTEQGDSAMYLCASSLIPTGQGTYGYTFGSGTRLTVV.

The chain is built from TRBV2 and TRBJ2-1, with unresolved D. CDR1 is SNHLY, CDR2 FYNNEI, per germline. This CDR3 is built from 15 residues. The V and J ends lost 3 bases and 2 bases respectively, with 11 bases between them. CDR3 loop: CASSDSGGTYNEQFF. The CDR3 nucleotides are TGTGCCAGCAGTGATTCTGGCGGTACCTACAATGAGCAGTTCTTC.

This chain uses TRBV14 with TRBJ1-1, with D unresolved. Germline CDR1 is SGHDN and CDR2 is FVKESK. Trimming removed 4 bases at V and 4 bases at J, with 10 bases between. The CDR3 is made up of 13 amino acids. The DNA of the CDR3 is TGTGCCAGCAGCCCACAGCAAGTCACTGAAGCTTTCTTT. Protein: CASSPQQVTEAFF.

The chain has TRBV7-2 and TRBJ2-7; possibly TRBD2 for D (5 bases). The length of the CDR3 is 15 residues. From germline, CDR1 is SGHTA and CDR2 FQGNSA. Trimming cost V 1 base and J 0 bases, with 10 bases left between them. The CDR3 DNA is TGTGCCAGCAGCTTAGAGCCGGGGAGCTCCTACGAGCAGTACTTC. The encoded protein is CASSLEPGSSYEQYF.

The genes are TRBV7-7 and TRBJ2-5; D might be TRBD2 (5 bases). V shed 1 base and J shed 5 bases, with 14 bases lying between them. CDR1 SSHAT and CDR2 FNYEAQ come from the germline V gene (reference sequence). The CDR3 covers 15 residues. The CDR3 here is CASSLGAGRSETQYF. The CDR3 bases are TGTGCCAGCAGCTTAGGCGCGGGCCGTTCGGAGACCCAGTACTTC.

The chain links TRBV7-2 to TRBJ2-5; no definite D call. The V end lost 5 bases, the J end lost 5 bases, and 12 bases lay between the germline ends. This CDR3 contains 13 residues. Per germline, CDR1 SGHTA and CDR2 FQGNSA. CDR3 amino acids: CASSQFPAETQYF. Written as DNA, the CDR3 is TGTGCCAGCAGCCAATTCCCTGCGGAGACCCAGTACTTC.